A single sample is the source of the 19 T cell receptor beta chains below, sequenced in a study of T cell responses to AZD1222 COVID-19 vaccine. The assay was immunoSEQ multiplex PCR, and TCRdb's table has in-frame clones only and misses some. The sample yields 70,000 to 95,000 clones, about 89% seen once. Sequenced here: peripheral blood, sampled 28 days after the second AZD1222 dose. These receptor sequences come from an adult who received the AZD1222 COVID-19 vaccine.

The rearrangement links TRBV3-1 (or the pseudogene TRBV3-2) to TRBJ2-2; D remains unclear. V was trimmed by 2 bases and J by 2 bases, leaving 6 bases between them. There are 14 residues in the CDR3. Germline lookup yields CDR1 LGHDT and CDR2 YNNKEL (reference sequence). The CDR3 nucleotides are TGTGCCAGCAGCCAACGGCCTAACACCGGGGAGCTGTTTTTT. Amino acid sequence: CASSQRPNTGELFF.

V and J are TRBV25-1 and TRBJ2-1; 12 nucleotides line up with TRBD2. Germline CDR1 MGHDK, CDR2 SYGVNS. The trim removed 4 bases at V and 8 bases at J, leaving 12 bases unmatched. The length of the CDR3 is 17 residues. CDR3 in DNA: TGTGCCAGCAGTGGTCGGGCTAGCGGGAGGGCCAAGGATGAGCAGTTCTTC. Translated, it gives CASSGRASGRAKDEQFF.

This chain joins TRBV5-5 and TRBJ2-3; no reliable D call. The CDR3 totals 14 residues. Trimming left V 0 bases short and J 1 base short, with 6 bases between. Per the germline V gene, CDR1 is SGHKS and CDR2 is YYEKEE (reference sequence). CDR3 bases: TGTGCCAGCAGCTTGGGCACAGGCACAGATACGCAGTATTTT. It yields the protein CASSLGTGTDTQYF.

The V gene is TRBV18, the J gene TRBJ2-5; D tentatively reads TRBD1 or TRBD2 (5 bases each). The CDR3 contains 14 residues. Germline V gene data show CDR1 as KGHSH and CDR2 as LQKENI. With 6 bases removed from V and 3 bases from J, the gap between germline ends came to 14 bases. CDR3 protein: CASSSGTGKETQYF. The CDR3, as DNA: TGTGCCAGCTCTTCCGGGACCGGAAAAGAGACCCAGTACTTC.

The chain combines TRBV19 with TRBJ1-3; TRBD1 might be the D (5 bases). This CDR3 has 18 amino acids. Between the trimmed V and J ends, which lost 7 bases and 3 bases, there was a span of 25 bases. Germline V gene data show CDR1 as LNHDA and CDR2 as SQIVND (reference sequence). The CDR3 is CASNGGLGNGGGGNTIYF. The CDR3 nucleotides read TGTGCCAGTAATGGTGGTCTCGGGAATGGCGGGGGTGGAAACACCATATATTTT.

The rearrangement uses TRBV19 and TRBJ1-3; no definite D call. The CDR3 loop spans 14 amino acids. V lost 6 bases to trimming and J lost 0 bases, with 9 bases between them. Germline assignment: CDR1 LNHDA and CDR2 SQIVND (reference sequence). The CDR3 protein is CASRGSSSGNTIYF. CDR3 DNA: TGTGCCAGTAGGGGATCAAGCTCTGGAAACACCATATATTTT.

This chain joins TRBV28 and TRBJ1-3, with D possibly being TRBD1 (6 bases). Germline lookup yields CDR1 MDHEN and CDR2 SYDVKM. The CDR3 consists of 15 residues. V lost 8 bases, J lost 0 bases, and 14 bases lay in between. CDR3 sequence reads: CASSFSGASGNTIYF. For the CDR3, the DNA is TGTGCCAGCTCTTTTTCAGGGGCCTCTGGAAACACCATATATTTT.

The V call is TRBV6-5, the J call TRBJ1-5, with D perhaps TRBD1 (6 bases). The CDR3 spans 15 residues. Germline V gene sequence: CDR1 MNHEY, CDR2 SVGAGI. Between the trimmed V and J ends, which lost 6 bases and 0 bases, there was a span of 12 bases. CDR3 bases: TGTGCCAGCAGGAGGACAGAATATAGCAATCAGCCCCAGCATTTT. Amino acid sequence: CASRRTEYSNQPQHF.

The chain is built from TRBV27 and TRBJ2-1; perhaps TRBD2 as D (6 bases). The CDR3 is made up of 16 amino acids. CDR1 MNHEY and CDR2 SMNVEV come from the germline V gene (reference sequence). The ends were cut back, 7 bases at V and 3 bases at J, with 19 bases in the middle. CDR3 sequence (DNA): TGTGCCAGCACCCGGGGCCTAGCCGGGGGCTACAATGAGCAGTTCTTC. Its translation is CASTRGLAGGYNEQFF.

The gene calls are TRBV6-5 and TRBJ2-7; the D is unclear. CDR1 is MNHEY and CDR2 is SVGAGI in the germline V gene. This CDR3 contains 13 residues. Trimming left V 3 bases short and J 2 bases short, with 8 bases between. The CDR3 DNA sequence: TGTGCCAGCAGTTATACACAGACCTACGAGCAGTACTTC. Translating gives CASSYTQTYEQYF.

CDR3 protein: CASSTGRTNTGELFF. The CDR3 nucleotides read TGCGCCAGCAGCACCGGACGTACGAACACCGGGGAGCTGTTTTTT. The chain has TRBV5-1 and TRBJ2-2, with D hard to call. Germline V gene sequence: CDR1 SGHRS, CDR2 YFSETQ. V lost 4 bases, J lost 0 bases, and 10 bases lay in between. The CDR3 has 15 residues. Looking up the rest from reference TRBV5-1 and TRBJ2-2 gives the full variable domain: KAGVTQTPRYLIKTRGQQVTLSCSPISGHRSVSWYQQTPGQGLQFLFEYFSETQRNKGNFPGRFSGRQFSNSRSEMNVSTLELGDSALYLCASSTGRTNTGELFFGEGSRLTVL.

The J gene is TRBJ2-1, the V gene TRBV2; 7 bases align to TRBD1. V was clipped by 1 base and J by 3 bases; unmatched bases: 3. Per germline, CDR1 SNHLY and CDR2 FYNNEI. This CDR3 comprises 15 residues. In nucleotides, the CDR3 is TGTGCCAGCAGTGAAGGACAGGGAGACTACAATGAGCAGTTCTTC. Protein: CASSEGQGDYNEQFF.

The chain has TRBV10-3 and TRBJ2-2; D perhaps matches TRBD1 (6 bases). Germline loops: CDR1 ENHRY, CDR2 SYGVKD. The length of the CDR3 is 14 residues. Trimming removed 0 bases at V and 15 bases at J, with 17 bases between. Here the CDR3 DNA reads TGTGCCATCAGTGAGTCAGTCCACACAGGGACGGTGTTTTTT. Encoded protein: CAISESVHTGTVFF.

The rearrangement links TRBV9 to TRBJ2-1; TRBD2 is a possible D gene (5 bases). The CDR3 contains 15 residues. Trimming took 4 bases from V and 4 from J, leaving 15 bases between them. Germline assignment: CDR1 SGDLS and CDR2 YYNGEE. CDR3 in DNA: TGTGCCAGCAGCTATCAAGCCACGGGGTACAATGAGCAGTTCTTC. This translates into CASSYQATGYNEQFF.

Only a few counts were recorded for this clone. The chain is built from TRBV27 and TRBJ1-6; possible D gene TRBD1, 5 bases. Germline-derived CDR1 and CDR2 are MNHEY and SMNVEV (reference sequence). The CDR3 sequence is 15 residues long. V lost 0 bases and J 6 bases, leaving 9 bases between the germline ends. This CDR3 reads CASSLSRVFNSPLHF. In nucleotides, the CDR3 is TGTGCCAGCAGTTTATCCAGGGTTTTTAATTCACCCCTCCACTTT.

This rearrangement joins TRBV5-1 to TRBJ2-7, with 12 bases aligning to TRBD1. The CDR3 consists of 15 residues. Per germline, CDR1 SGHRS and CDR2 YFSETQ. The ends lost 4 bases at V and 6 bases at J; junction bases unmatched: 8. The CDR3 bases are TGCGCCAGCAGCCCGGTTGGGACAGGGGGCCTCGAGCAGTACTTC. Its protein product is CASSPVGTGGLEQYF.

The rearrangement links TRBV5-1 to TRBJ1-6; TRBD1 aligns across 9 bases. CDR1 and CDR2 (germline): SGHRS, YFSETQ. The J segment lost 8 bases and the V segment lost 4 bases, leaving 4 bases of the junction unmatched. This CDR3 has 14 amino acids. CDR3 sequence reads: CASSLTGGDSPLHF. The DNA of the CDR3 is TGCGCCAGCAGCCTGACAGGGGGGGATTCACCCCTCCACTTT. The entire variable domain, with the rest obtained from reference TRBV5-1 and TRBJ1-6, is as follows: KAGVTQTPRYLIKTRGQQVTLSCSPISGHRSVSWYQQTPGQGLQFLFEYFSETQRNKGNFPGRFSGRQFSNSRSEMNVSTLELGDSALYLCASSLTGGDSPLHFGNGTRLTVT.

This sequence joins TRBV10-1 and TRBJ1-3; unclear D gene. Germline CDR1 WNHNN, CDR2 SYGVQD (reference sequence). The CDR3 runs to 14 residues. The germline V and J ends were trimmed by 3 bases and 0 bases, with 6 bases remaining between them. The CDR3 nucleotides read TGCGCCAGCAGTGAAGCGGCCTCTGGAAACACCATATATTTT. Amino acid sequence: CASSEAASGNTIYF.

The chain recombines TRBV7-9 with TRBJ2-1; no firm D call. This CDR3 spans 15 amino acids. The germline V gene encodes CDR1 SEHNR and CDR2 FQNEAQ (reference sequence). Trimming removed 1 base from V and 2 bases from J, with 9 bases in between. CDR3: CASSLGYTTYNEQFF. The CDR3 DNA reads TGTGCCAGCAGCTTAGGTTACACTACCTACAATGAGCAGTTCTTC.